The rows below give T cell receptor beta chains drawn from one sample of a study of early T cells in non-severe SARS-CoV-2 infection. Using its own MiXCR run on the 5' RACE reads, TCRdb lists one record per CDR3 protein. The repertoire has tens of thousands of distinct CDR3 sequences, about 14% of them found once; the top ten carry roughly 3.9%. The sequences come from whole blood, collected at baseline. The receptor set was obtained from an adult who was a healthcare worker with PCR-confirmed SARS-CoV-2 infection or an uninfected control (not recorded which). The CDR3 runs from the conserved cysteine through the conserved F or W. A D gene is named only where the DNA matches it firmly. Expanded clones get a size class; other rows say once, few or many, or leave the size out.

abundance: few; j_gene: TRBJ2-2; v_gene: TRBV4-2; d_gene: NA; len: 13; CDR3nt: TGTGCCAGCAGCCAAGTGGGGGCCGGGGAGCTGTTTTTT; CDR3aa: CASSQVGAGELFF
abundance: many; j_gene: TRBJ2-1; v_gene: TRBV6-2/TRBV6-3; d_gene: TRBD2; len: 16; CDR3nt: TGTGCCAGCAGCGGCCGGAGCGGGAGTTCCTACAATGAGCAGTTCTTC; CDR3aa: CASSGRSGSSYNEQFF
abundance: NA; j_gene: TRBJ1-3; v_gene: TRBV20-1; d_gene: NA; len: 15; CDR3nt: TGCAGTGCTAGAGATCCCGAAACCTCTGGAAACACCATATATTTT; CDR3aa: CSARDPETSGNTIYF
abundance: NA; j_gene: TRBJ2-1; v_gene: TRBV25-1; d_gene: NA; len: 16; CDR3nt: TGTGCCAGCAGTGAATTTAGAGGAGGGTCGCTCAATGAGCAGTTCTTC; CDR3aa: CASSEFRGGSLNEQFF
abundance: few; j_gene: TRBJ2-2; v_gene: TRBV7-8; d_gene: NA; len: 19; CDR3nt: TGTGCCAGCAGCTTGTTGGGCGGGCTCCAACCGAGGGGCCCCGGGGAGCTGTTTTTT; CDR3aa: CASSLLGGLQPRGPGELFF
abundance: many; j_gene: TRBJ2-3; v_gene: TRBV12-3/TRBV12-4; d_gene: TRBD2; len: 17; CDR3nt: TGTGCCAGCAGTTTTCAGCTAGCGGGGGGGAACACAGATACGCAGTATTTT; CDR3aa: CASSFQLAGGNTDTQYF
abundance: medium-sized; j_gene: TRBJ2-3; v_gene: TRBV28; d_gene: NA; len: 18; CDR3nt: TGTGCCAGCAGTTCCCGTTCTCGGGCTGAGGACTTCGCAGATACGCAGTATTTT; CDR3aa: CASSSRSRAEDFADTQYF
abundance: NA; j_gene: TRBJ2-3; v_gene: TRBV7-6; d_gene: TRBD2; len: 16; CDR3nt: TGTGCCAGCAGCTTAGCGGCGGGAGGGCACACAGATACGCAGTATTTT; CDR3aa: CASSLAAGGHTDTQYF
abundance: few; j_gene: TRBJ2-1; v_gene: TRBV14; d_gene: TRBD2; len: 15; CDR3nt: TGTGCCAGCAGCCCCGGGACTAGCGGGATAAATGAGCAGTTCTTC; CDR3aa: CASSPGTSGINEQFF
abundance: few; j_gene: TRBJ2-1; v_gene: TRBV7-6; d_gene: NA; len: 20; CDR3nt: TGTGCCAGCAGCTCCGGCGGGGCCCGGACGGCGGGTCCCTCCTACAATGAGCAGTTCTTC; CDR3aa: CASSSGGARTAGPSYNEQFF
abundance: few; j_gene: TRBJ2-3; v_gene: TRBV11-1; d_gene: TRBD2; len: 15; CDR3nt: TGTGCCAGCAGCTTCCAGCGGGGGGGCTCAAATACGCAGTATTTT; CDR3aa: CASSFQRGGSNTQYF
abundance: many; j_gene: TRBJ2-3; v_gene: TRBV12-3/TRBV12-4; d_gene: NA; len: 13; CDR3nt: TGTGCCAGCAGTTTCACGACGACAGATACGCAGTATTTT; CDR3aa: CASSFTTTDTQYF
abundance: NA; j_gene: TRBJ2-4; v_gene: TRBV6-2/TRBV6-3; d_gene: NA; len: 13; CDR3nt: TGTGCCAGCAGTAAGTGGGAGAGGAACATTCAGTACTTC; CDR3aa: CASSKWERNIQYF
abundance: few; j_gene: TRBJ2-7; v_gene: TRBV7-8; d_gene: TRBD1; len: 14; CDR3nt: TGTGCCAGCAGCTTTAGGCAGGGGGATTACGAGCAGTACTTC; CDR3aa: CASSFRQGDYEQYF